This T cell receptor beta chain was sequenced in a study of radiation and T cells in renal cell carcinoma. Study findings and constraints: Pretreatment tumor biopsies were lacking, so baseline clonotypes are unknown. In blood, top tumor clones expanded by 2 weeks, shrinking by 4.

TCRdb's table, derived via immunoSEQ multiplex PCR, lists solely in-frame clones and lacks some. The data show some 120,000 clones, with roughly 91% seen just once and 5% to 6% held by the top ten. A note on this clone: What it binds is not known.

Time point defined: blood 2 weeks post-SBRT. Specified treatment: 15 Gy SBRT to primary tumor, nephrectomy 4 weeks later. The patient's renal cell carcinoma had clear cell pathology. The receptor was derived from a woman aged 70-85 years with renal cell carcinoma. The sample in question was blood, obtained from a patient whose treatment included radiotherapy and nephrectomy.

The CDR3, as DNA: TGTGCCAGTAGGAAAAGGGACAGGGGGCTTGGCTACACCTTC. Translating it yields CASRKRDRGLGYTF. The rearrangement joins TRBV19 to TRBJ1-2; 12 bases match TRBD1. The CDR3 contains 14 residues. V gave up 6 bases and J gave up 7 bases; unmatched junction bases: 6. CDR1 LNHDA and CDR2 SQIVND come from the germline V gene (reference sequence).